This entry lists 7 T cell receptor beta chains sequenced from one sample in a study of human CD8 memory T cell subsets (dated by TCRdb to 2020 to 2021). A Human TCR Profiling Kit was used to prepare UMI-labeled 5' RACE TCRbeta libraries. Each entry corresponds to one CDR3 protein sequence from reads that TCRdb reprocessed, and DNA is not given. The data table for this sample lists 10,000 to 11,000 distinct CDR3 sequences. Of the sample, about a sixth is held by the ten largest clones. Sequencing was carried out using CD8+ T cells from PBMCs. These receptors were taken from a human donor in good health.

This chain uses TRBV6-6 with TRBJ1-1; TCRdb's assignment of TRBD1 cannot be checked, as there is no DNA. Germline V gives CDR1 MNHNY, CDR2 SVGAGI (reference sequence). This CDR3 is 15 amino acids long. CDR3 region: CASSPGQGSDTEAFF.

This clonotype is medium-sized by frequency. The chain employs TRBV7-8 and TRBJ2-2. The CDR3 sequence is 14 residues long. The germline CDR1 and CDR2 sequences are SGHVS and FQNEAQ. CDR3 sequence: CASTSGARTGELFF.

This chain joins TRBV2 and TRBJ2-7; TCRdb lists TRBD2, though no DNA is available to test this call. This CDR3 is built from 16 residues. The germline gives CDR1 SNHLY, CDR2 FYNNEI. The CDR3: CASSELAGGYEEEQYF.

This CDR3 reads CASSWTGENQPQHF. The chain links TRBV6-2 or TRBV6-3 to TRBJ1-5; TCRdb selects TRBD1, and the lack of DNA leaves this call unchecked. Germline V CDR1 and CDR2: MNHEY, SVGEGT. The CDR3 totals 14 residues.

This sequence joins TRBV7-3 and TRBJ2-3; TCRdb names TRBD1, which stays unverified in the absence of DNA. The germline V gene has CDR1 SGHTA and CDR2 FQGTGA. The CDR3 length is 16 residues. This chain's CDR3 is CASSSRGRSTTDTQYF.

V and J are TRBV2 and TRBJ1-1; TCRdb designates TRBD1, a call that cannot be tested without DNA. The CDR3 spans 18 residues. CDR1 and CDR2 (germline): SNHLY, FYNNEI. The CDR3 reads CASSEALPGHILNTEAFF.

The chain carries TRBV2 and TRBJ2-7; there is no DNA to check the TCRdb D call of TRBD1. Germline lookup yields CDR1 SNHLY and CDR2 FYNNEI. The CDR3 has 13 amino acids. CDR3 amino acids: CASSEARGYEQYF. The variable domain in full, completed from reference TRBV2 and TRBJ2-7, reads EPEVTQTPSHQVTQMGQEVILRCVPISNHLYFYWYRQILGQKVEFLVSFYNNEISEKSEIFDDQFSVERPDGSNFTLKIRSTKLEDSAMYFCASSEARGYEQYFGPGTRLTVT.